The 27 T cell receptor beta chains reported below all come from one sample, sequenced in a study of cytomegalovirus exposure and HLA in healthy donors. TCRdb keeps only in-frame clones here, not all; method: immunoSEQ multiplex PCR. The sample holds under 75,000 clones, almost 97% seen once. The sample comprised PBMCs. The receptors come from a woman under 30 in good health and CMV-seronegative.

The V call is TRBV7-2, the J call TRBJ2-3; 8 bases match TRBD2. Germline assignment: CDR1 SGHTA and CDR2 FQGNSA. Trimming removed 5 bases from V and 6 bases from J; junction bases left unmatched: 7. The CDR3 length is 14 residues. The CDR3 region is CASSPTGGGDTQYF. CDR3 nucleotide sequence: TGTGCCAGCAGCCCGACGGGGGGGGGCGATACGCAGTATTTT.

The chain employs TRBV27 and TRBJ1-1, with no clear D. This CDR3 spans 13 amino acids. The V gene's germline CDR1 is MNHEY and CDR2 SMNVEV (reference sequence). Trimming took off 2 bases at V and 5 bases at J, with 9 bases between the two ends. This chain's CDR3 is CASSLVPGTEAFF. CDR3 DNA sequence: TGTGCCAGCAGTTTAGTGCCGGGGACTGAAGCTTTCTTT.

Turning to this clone: The junction departs from the called germline gene at one end, perhaps through a read error. The chain joins TRBV5-4 to TRBJ2-1; possibly TRBD2 for D (6 bases). The length of the CDR3 is 16 residues. Germline CDR1 reads SGHNT; CDR2 reads YYREEE (reference sequence). This CDR3 reads CASSLGGIGSYNEQFF. The CDR3 DNA is TGTGCCAGCAGTTTGGGAGGCATCGGCTCCTACAATGAGCAGTTCTTC.

The rearrangement links TRBV5-6 to TRBJ2-5, with D possibly TRBD1 on 5 matching bases. CDR3 length equals 14 residues. V was pared by 4 bases and J by 7 bases, with 17 bases between. Germline V gives CDR1 SGHDT, CDR2 YYEEEE. CDR3 sequence: CASSPQVRQGTQYF. The CDR3 DNA is TGTGCCAGCAGCCCCCAGGTGCGCCAGGGGACCCAGTACTTC.

The genes are TRBV15 and TRBJ2-1; possible D gene TRBD2, 5 bases. Germline V gene data show CDR1 as LNHNV and CDR2 as YYDKDF (reference sequence). This CDR3 has 15 amino acids. With 3 bases removed from V and 5 bases from J, the gap between germline ends came to 14 bases. The CDR3 DNA reads as TGTGCCACCAGCAGGACGAGGGCGCGGGACAATGAGCAGTTCTTC. Its protein is CATSRTRARDNEQFF.

The gene calls are TRBV4-3 and TRBJ1-6; D gene ambiguous. The CDR3 has 12 residues. Trimming cost V 4 bases and J 5 bases, with 3 bases left between them. Germline assignment: CDR1 LGHNA and CDR2 YSLEER. CDR3 in DNA: TGCGCCAGCAGCCGAGATAATTCACCCCTCCACTTT. This encodes CASSRDNSPLHF.

The rearrangement joins TRBV6-5 to TRBJ1-2, with 10 bases aligning to TRBD1. Germline V CDR1 and CDR2: MNHEY, SVGAGI. The CDR3 length is 15 residues. Losses at the gene ends were 6 bases for V and 4 bases for J; bases not matched to a gene: 8. CDR3 in amino acids: CASRPGQGGGYGYTF. CDR3 sequence (DNA): TGTGCCAGCAGACCAGGACAGGGGGGTGGCTATGGCTACACCTTC.

The V call is TRBV4-3, the J call TRBJ1-2; D remains ambiguous. Germline assignment: CDR1 LGHNA and CDR2 YSLEER. V lost 0 bases, J lost 3 bases, and 8 bases lay in between. This CDR3 spans 14 amino acids. The chain's CDR3 is CASSQEGQYYGYTF. In DNA form, the CDR3 reads TGCGCCAGCAGCCAAGAGGGCCAGTACTATGGCTACACCTTC.

In DNA, the CDR3 is TGTGCCTGGACCAGGGGCAGGGTTGTCGAGCAGTACTTC. Amino acids: CAWTRGRVVEQYF. The V gene is TRBV30, the J gene TRBJ2-7; a possible D gene is TRBD1 (6 bases). Germline CDR1 GTSNPN, CDR2 SVGIG (reference sequence). The CDR3 is made up of 13 amino acids. V lost 4 bases and J 6 bases, leaving 16 bases between the germline ends.

The chain carries TRBV11-1 and TRBJ2-3; 9 bases match TRBD2. Germline assignment: CDR1 SGHAT and CDR2 FQDESV (reference sequence). The CDR3 spans 14 residues. J was trimmed by 4 bases and V by 7 bases; bases with no gene match: 6. In DNA form, the CDR3 reads TGTGCCAGCACCGATAGCGGGAGTTCAGATACGCAGTATTTT. Protein product: CASTDSGSSDTQYF.

The gene calls are TRBV27 and TRBJ2-5, with 10 positions matching TRBD2. The CDR3 length is 15 residues. The J segment lost 5 bases and the V segment lost 8 bases, leaving 11 bases of the junction unmatched. CDR1 MNHEY and CDR2 SMNVEV come from the germline V gene (reference sequence). The CDR3 DNA sequence: TGTGCCAGCCGCCCCCAGCGGGGGGGCGGGGAGACCCAGTACTTC. Translation gives CASRPQRGGGETQYF.

This clone was recorded only once. The chain joins TRBV29-1 to TRBJ2-7, with D possibly matching TRBD2 (6 bases). V lost 3 bases, J lost 0 bases, and 18 bases lay in between. Per the germline V gene, CDR1 is SQVTM and CDR2 is ANQGSEA. This CDR3 comprises 16 residues. CDR3 protein: CSVEVPLALHSYEQYF. In DNA form, the CDR3 reads TGCAGCGTTGAGGTCCCCCTAGCGCTCCACTCCTACGAGCAGTACTTC.

The genes are TRBV9 and TRBJ2-5, with D unclear. Germline V gene lookup returns CDR1 SGDLS and CDR2 YYNGEE. Trimming took off 3 bases at V and 5 bases at J, with 11 bases between the two ends. The CDR3 loop spans 13 amino acids. In DNA, the CDR3 is TGTGCCAGCAGCGGCGGTTATTGGGAGACCCAGTACTTC. It is translated as CASSGGYWETQYF.

This chain uses TRBV27 with TRBJ2-3, with TRBD2 matching 8 bases. J was trimmed by 5 bases and V by 6 bases; bases with no gene match: 7. This CDR3 has 14 amino acids. CDR1 MNHEY and CDR2 SMNVEV come from the germline V gene (reference sequence). The CDR3 region is CASSLDSGIDTQYF. CDR3 bases: TGTGCCAGCAGCCTAGATAGCGGGATAGATACGCAGTATTTT.

The chain employs TRBV28 and TRBJ1-3; no clear D. The V end lost 3 bases, the J end lost 1 base, and 16 bases lay between the germline ends. Germline-derived CDR1 and CDR2 are MDHEN and SYDVKM. This CDR3 has 17 residues. This CDR3 reads CASSFFMGGRSGNTIYF. For the CDR3, the DNA is TGTGCCAGCAGTTTTTTTATGGGAGGTCGATCTGGAAACACCATATATTTT.

The chain has TRBV27 and TRBJ1-5, with D tentatively TRBD1 (6 bases). This CDR3 is built from 12 residues. The germline V gene has CDR1 MNHEY and CDR2 SMNVEV (reference sequence). Trimming cost V 6 bases and J 13 bases, with 16 bases left between them. The CDR3 protein is CASRKGGGPQHF. DNA for the CDR3: TGTGCCAGCAGAAAAGGGGGTGGTCCGCAGCATTTT.

In DNA, the CDR3 is TGTGCAAGTCGCTTCCACAGGGCCGATGAGCAGTTCTTC. Translating gives CASRFHRADEQFF. V usage is TRBV12-2 and J usage is TRBJ2-1; the table assigns TRBD1, which was not confirmed against the DNA. TRBV12-2 is designated a pseudogene. There are 13 residues in the CDR3.

The CDR3 protein is CASSRGEAFF. The CDR3 DNA reads TGTGCCAGCTCACGCGGTGAAGCTTTCTTT. This sequence joins TRBV28 and TRBJ1-1, with D unclear. The ends were cut back, 8 bases at V and 7 bases at J, with 8 bases in the middle. This CDR3 has 10 amino acids. Germline values: CDR1 MDHEN, CDR2 SYDVKM.

This rearrangement joins TRBV7-3 to TRBJ2-6; possible D gene TRBD2, 6 bases. The CDR3 consists of 16 residues. Germline V gene data show CDR1 as SGHTA and CDR2 as FQGTGA. V lost 5 bases to trimming and J lost 4 bases, with 15 bases between them. The CDR3 region is CASSRRAWSGANVLTF. The CDR3 DNA reads as TGTGCCAGCAGCCGGAGGGCATGGTCAGGGGCCAACGTCCTGACTTTC.

This chain's CDR3 is CASRGAYGYTF. The CDR3 DNA reads TGTGCCAGCCGGGGGGCGTATGGCTACACCTTC. The chain recombines TRBV28 with TRBJ1-2; TRBD1 is a possible D gene (6 bases). Germline-derived CDR1 and CDR2 are MDHEN and SYDVKM. The CDR3 consists of 11 residues. V lost 8 bases, J lost 5 bases, and 9 bases lay in between.

This sequence joins TRBV4-2 and TRBJ2-2, with 9 bases that match TRBD1. The V gene end was trimmed by 4 bases and the J gene end by 5 bases; junction bases not matched to a gene: 5. Germline V lookup: CDR1 LGHNA, CDR2 YNFKEQ. The CDR3 has 15 amino acids. The CDR3 loop is CASSPRDRETGELFF. The CDR3 DNA reads TGTGCCAGCAGCCCCCGGGACAGGGAGACCGGGGAGCTGTTTTTT.

V gene TRBV2 combines with J gene TRBJ2-7; 8 nucleotides line up with TRBD1. V lost 1 base and J lost 1; bases outside the gene matches: 6. From germline, CDR1 is SNHLY and CDR2 FYNNEI. This CDR3 has 16 amino acids. Here the CDR3 reads CASSEVLQGASYEQYF. Written as DNA, the CDR3 is TGTGCCAGCAGTGAAGTGTTGCAGGGGGCGTCCTACGAGCAGTACTTC.

This chain links TRBV29-1 with TRBJ2-5, with 7 bases aligning to TRBD1. The CDR3 length is 14 residues. J lost 5 bases, V lost 6 bases, and 12 bases had no gene match. Germline lookup yields CDR1 SQVTM and CDR2 ANQGSEA. The CDR3: CSVARDSLWETQYF. CDR3 in DNA: TGCAGCGTGGCCAGGGACAGCTTATGGGAGACCCAGTACTTC.

The CDR3 loop reads CASSGAGGEYQPQHF. For the CDR3, the DNA is TGTGCCAGCAGTGGGGCAGGGGGCGAGTATCAGCCCCAGCATTTT. This chain links TRBV6-1 with TRBJ1-5; 8 bases fit TRBD1. The CDR3 is 15 amino acids. CDR1 is MNHNS and CDR2 is SASEGT in the germline V gene. Trimming at V came to 4 bases and at J to 5 bases, leaving 7 bases not matched to a gene.

The chain couples TRBV6-5 to TRBJ2-3; D ambiguous. CDR1 is MNHEY and CDR2 is SVGAGI in the germline V gene. Trimming shortened V by 0 bases and J by 1 base, and 5 bases separated the two germline ends. The CDR3 extends over 14 amino acids. The CDR3: CASSYSQGTDTQYF. The CDR3 DNA sequence: TGTGCCAGCAGTTACTCCCAGGGCACAGATACGCAGTATTTT.

V and J are TRBV28 and TRBJ2-7; 10 bases line up with TRBD1. Germline values: CDR1 MDHEN, CDR2 SYDVKM. This CDR3 has 14 amino acids. The J segment lost 5 bases and the V segment lost 6 bases, leaving 7 bases of the junction unmatched. The CDR3 reads CASRAGQGYHEQYF. In nucleotides, the CDR3 is TGTGCCAGCAGGGCGGGACAGGGGTACCACGAGCAGTACTTC.

The V gene is TRBV29-1, the J gene TRBJ2-3; D gene uncertain. Looked up from germline, CDR1 is SQVTM and CDR2 is ANQGSEA. The CDR3 has 14 amino acids. Trimming left V 4 bases short and J 1 base short, with 12 bases between. The DNA for the CDR3 is TGCAGCGTTGTGGGCAGGTTTGGCACAGATACGCAGTATTTT. Translation: CSVVGRFGTDTQYF.